A single sample gave rise to the 26 T cell receptor beta chains below, sequenced in a study of OX40 agonist ivuxolimab in advanced cancers. Assay: immunoSEQ multiplex PCR; the TCRdb copy retains only in-frame clones and omits some. The profile shows some 61,000 clones, approximately 90% of them singletons. The specimen was CD4+ or CD8+ T cells sorted from blood, collected in a trial of the OX40 agonist ivuxolimab. The receptors come from an adult with an advanced solid tumor such as melanoma, head and neck, liver or kidney cancer.

This clone was counted between two and nine times. The gene calls are TRBV19 and TRBJ1-5, with D perhaps TRBD1 (5 bases). There are 14 residues in the CDR3. The V gene's germline CDR1 is LNHDA and CDR2 SQIVND (reference sequence). V dropped 6 bases and J dropped 3 bases, with 12 bases sitting between them. CDR3 bases: TGTGCCAGTAGCAACCGGGACCTCAATCAGCCCCAGCATTTT. Its translation is CASSNRDLNQPQHF.

The V gene is TRBV6-6, the J gene TRBJ1-4, with a tentative D call TRBD1 (6 bases). Trimming removed 5 bases at V and 2 bases at J, with 12 bases between. In germline, CDR1 is MNHNY, CDR2 SVGAGI (reference sequence). The CDR3 has 15 residues. Here the CDR3 DNA reads TGTGCCAGCAGTAAAACAGGGCTTACTAATGAAAAACTGTTTTTT. Translation: CASSKTGLTNEKLFF.

The rearrangement joins TRBV6-5 to TRBJ2-7; D may be TRBD1 (6 bases). The length of the CDR3 is 13 residues. Trimming stripped 5 bases from V and 4 bases from J, with 12 bases between. Germline-derived CDR1 and CDR2 are MNHEY and SVGAGI. The CDR3 reads CASSRQARYEQYF. The CDR3 region has the DNA TGTGCCAGCAGTAGACAGGCACGGTACGAGCAGTACTTC.

V gene TRBV27 combines with J gene TRBJ2-7; 7 bases map to TRBD1. Germline loops: CDR1 MNHEY, CDR2 SMNVEV (reference sequence). Trimming at V came to 5 bases and at J to 3 bases, leaving 10 bases not matched to a gene. The CDR3 loop spans 15 amino acids. In DNA, the CDR3 is TGTGCCAGCAGTGAACACAGGGGTTCCCACTACGAGCAGTACTTC. It translates to CASSEHRGSHYEQYF.

This chain connects TRBV6-6 to TRBJ1-4; 7 bases map to TRBD1. The CDR3 has 13 amino acids. Looked up from germline, CDR1 is MNHNY and CDR2 is SVGAGI (reference sequence). The J segment lost 8 bases and the V segment lost 6 bases, leaving 6 bases of the junction unmatched. The CDR3, as DNA: TGTGCCAGCAGCCAGGGGGGCTGGGAAAAACTGTTTTTT. Translating it yields CASSQGGWEKLFF.

CDR3 coding DNA: TGTGCCAGCAGACCCGGACTAGCGGGCTCCTACGAGCAGTACTTC. Protein product: CASRPGLAGSYEQYF. This sequence joins TRBV6-5 and TRBJ2-7, with 11 positions matching TRBD2. The junction had 4 bases not matched to a gene; V was cut back by 6 bases and J by 0 bases. The CDR3 is 15 amino acids. CDR1 is MNHEY and CDR2 is SVGAGI in the germline V gene.

The chain is built from TRBV28 and TRBJ2-7; no reliable D call. Trimming removed 3 bases from V and 4 bases from J, with 10 bases in between. The CDR3 extends over 13 amino acids. Germline V gives CDR1 MDHEN, CDR2 SYDVKM. The CDR3 nucleotides are TGTGCCAGCAGTTTGGTCGGTATTTACGAGCAGTACTTC. Amino acids: CASSLVGIYEQYF.

The chain uses TRBV19 and TRBJ1-3; the match to TRBD1 covers 10 bases. The CDR3 extends over 18 amino acids. Per germline, CDR1 LNHDA and CDR2 SQIVND (reference sequence). V shed 5 bases and J 1 base; nucleotides not matched to a gene: 11. CDR3 bases: TGTGCCAGTAGTGTATACGCAGACAGGGGGCAATCTGGAAACACCATATATTTT. Translated, it gives CASSVYADRGQSGNTIYF.

The gene calls are TRBV7-6 and TRBJ2-3; 13 bases map to TRBD2. Trimming cost V 1 base and J 3 bases; bases outside gene matches: 1. The CDR3 sequence is 16 residues long. Per germline, CDR1 SGHVS and CDR2 FNYEAQ. In DNA form, the CDR3 reads TGTGCCAGCAGCTTAGGACTAGCGGGAGGAACAGATACGCAGTATTTT. Its protein is CASSLGLAGGTDTQYF.

The J gene is TRBJ1-1, the V gene TRBV18; TRBD1 agrees at 9 bases. CDR3 length: 14 amino acids. The germline CDR1 and CDR2 sequences are KGHSH and LQKENI. J gave up 3 bases and V 5 bases, and 4 bases lay outside the gene matches. The CDR3: CASSSGQGDTEAFF. The CDR3 DNA reads TGTGCCAGCTCATCGGGACAGGGAGACACTGAAGCTTTCTTT.

The J gene is TRBJ1-1, the V gene TRBV7-2; TRBD1 might be the D (5 bases). Germline CDR1 and CDR2: SGHTA and FQGNSA. The CDR3 spans 13 residues. V was clipped by 7 bases and J by 8 bases, with 17 bases between them. The CDR3 is CASILTQGLEAFF. In DNA form, the CDR3 reads TGTGCCAGCATCCTTACTCAGGGCTTAGAAGCTTTCTTT.

The chain carries TRBV6-1 and TRBJ2-5; possibly TRBD2 for D (6 bases). The CDR3 length is 13 residues. V shed 4 bases and J shed 3 bases, with 9 bases lying between them. Germline V gene sequence: CDR1 MNHNS, CDR2 SASEGT. CDR3 in DNA: TGTGCCAGCAGTGTAGGAGGGAAAGAGACCCAGTACTTC. Its translation: CASSVGGKETQYF.

The chain's CDR3 is CASSGQQAGQPQHF. The CDR3 DNA reads as TGTGCCAGCAGTGGGCAACAGGCGGGGCAGCCCCAGCATTTT. This chain uses TRBV2 with TRBJ1-5, with D perhaps matching TRBD1 (5 bases). V shed 4 bases and J shed 7 bases, with 14 bases lying between them. The CDR3 is made up of 14 amino acids. Per germline, CDR1 SNHLY and CDR2 FYNNEI.

The chain links TRBV5-1 to TRBJ2-2; TRBD2 aligns across 9 bases. In germline, CDR1 is SGHRS, CDR2 YFSETQ. This CDR3 comprises 15 residues. The V and J ends lost 2 bases and 6 bases, in that order; junction bases with no gene match: 5. The DNA of the CDR3 is TGCGCCAGCAGCTTCCTAGCGGGGAGCCCCGGGGAGCTGTTTTTT. Translating it yields CASSFLAGSPGELFF. The full variable domain, completed using reference TRBV5-1 and TRBJ2-2, is KAGVTQTPRYLIKTRGQQVTLSCSPISGHRSVSWYQQTPGQGLQFLFEYFSETQRNKGNFPGRFSGRQFSNSRSEMNVSTLELGDSALYLCASSFLAGSPGELFFGEGSRLTVL.

The chain recombines TRBV15 with TRBJ2-5, with D perhaps matching TRBD1 (6 bases). Trimming cost V 5 bases and J 0 bases, with 10 bases left between them. Germline values: CDR1 LNHNV, CDR2 YYDKDF (reference sequence). The CDR3 has 14 residues. Here the CDR3 reads CATSLTGHQETQYF. The CDR3 DNA follows: TGTGCCACCAGCCTGACAGGTCACCAAGAGACCCAGTACTTC. Based on the CDR3 plus reference TRBV15 and TRBJ2-5, the full variable domain is DAMVIQNPRYQVTQFGKPVTLSCSQTLNHNVMYWYQQKSSQAPKLLFHYYDKDFNNEADTPDNFQSRRPNTSFCFLDIRSPGLGDTAMYLCATSLTGHQETQYFGPGTRLLVL.

This clone appeared a single time. V gene TRBV27 combines with J gene TRBJ1-1, with TRBD1 matching 8 bases. The V gene end was trimmed by 6 bases and the J gene end by 0 bases; junction bases not matched to a gene: 12. In germline, CDR1 is MNHEY, CDR2 SMNVEV (reference sequence). This CDR3 spans 17 amino acids. The DNA of the CDR3 is TGTGCCAGCAGGAGCGACAGGGGAGGAAGGGTGAACACTGAAGCTTTCTTT. Amino acids: CASRSDRGGRVNTEAFF.

This rearrangement joins TRBV19 to TRBJ1-5; tentatively, D is TRBD1 (5 bases). The V end lost 5 bases, the J end lost 0 bases, and 11 bases lay between the germline ends. CDR1 is LNHDA, CDR2 SQIVND, per germline (reference sequence). The CDR3 consists of 15 residues. CDR3: CASSSRQNSNQPQHF. The CDR3 DNA reads TGTGCCAGTAGTTCAAGACAGAATAGCAATCAGCCCCAGCATTTT.

This clone was observed a handful of times. The rearrangement joins TRBV5-1 to TRBJ2-1, with D perhaps assigned TRBD1 or TRBD2 (7 bases each). Germline-derived CDR1 and CDR2 are SGHRS and YFSETQ. CDR3 length: 17 residues. V shed 5 bases and J shed 5 bases, with 23 bases lying between them. The CDR3 sequence: CASSRGGGGRTDNEQFF. The CDR3, as DNA: TGCGCCAGCAGTCGAGGGGGCGGCGGGAGAACAGACAATGAGCAGTTCTTC.

This chain joins TRBV6-6 and TRBJ1-1; D is possibly TRBD1 (5 bases). CDR3 length equals 15 residues. Per the germline V gene, CDR1 is MNHNY and CDR2 is SVGAGI (reference sequence). Trimming took 0 bases from V and 1 from J, leaving 9 bases between them. The CDR3 is CASSYSFQGNTEAFF. The CDR3 region has the DNA TGTGCCAGCAGTTACTCCTTCCAGGGGAACACTGAAGCTTTCTTT.

The chain links TRBV6-5 to TRBJ2-1; D possibly uses TRBD1 or TRBD2 (5 bases each). Germline values: CDR1 MNHEY, CDR2 SVGAGI. This CDR3 region has 14 residues. The germline V and J ends were trimmed by 6 bases and 4 bases, with 13 bases remaining between them. The CDR3 DNA follows: TGTGCCAGCAGACCGGGACGCCTATACAATGAGCAGTTCTTC. Amino acids: CASRPGRLYNEQFF.

V usage is TRBV5-8 and J usage is TRBJ2-3, with 10 bases lining up with TRBD2. CDR1 is SGHTS, CDR2 YDEGEE, per germline. This CDR3 contains 15 residues. V shed 6 bases, J shed 4 bases, and the junction held 8 bases outside the gene matches. Written as DNA, the CDR3 is TGTGCCAGCACCCTGGGACTAGCGAGCGCAGATACGCAGTATTTT. It translates to CASTLGLASADTQYF. The variable domain in full, completed from reference TRBV5-8 and TRBJ2-3, reads EAGVTQSPTHLIKTRGQQATLRCSPISGHTSVYWYQQALGLGLQFLLWYDEGEERNRGNFPPRFSGRQFPNYSSELNVNALELEDSALYLCASTLGLASADTQYFGPGTRLTVL.

This chain connects TRBV5-4 to TRBJ2-5; TRBD2 aligns across 7 bases. This CDR3 region has 15 residues. Germline values: CDR1 SGHNT, CDR2 YYREEE (reference sequence). Unmatched junction bases numbered 11, after V lost 7 bases and J lost 2 bases. CDR3 sequence: CASAYGGGVQETQYF. The CDR3 DNA reads TGTGCCAGCGCATACGGGGGAGGGGTACAAGAGACCCAGTACTTC. The whole variable domain, remainder taken from reference TRBV5-4 and TRBJ2-5, is ETGVTQSPTHLIKTRGQQVTLRCSSQSGHNTVSWYQQALGQGPQFIFQYYREEENGRGNFPPRFSGLQFPNYSSELNVNALELDDSALYLCASAYGGGVQETQYFGPGTRLLVL.

This chain joins TRBV11-1 and TRBJ1-2; 7 bases are a match to TRBD1. CDR1 is SGHAT, CDR2 FQDESV, per germline (reference sequence). The CDR3 loop spans 13 amino acids. With 10 bases clipped from V and 6 bases from J, the junction kept 11 bases outside the gene matches. The CDR3 region is CATSSPGGDGYTF. The CDR3 DNA follows: TGTGCCACCTCCAGTCCAGGGGGGGATGGCTACACCTTC.

The count of this clone is one. V and J are TRBV29-1 and TRBJ2-2, with D possibly TRBD2 on 6 matching bases. V gave up 8 bases and J gave up 6 bases, with 13 bases separating them. Germline CDR1 reads SQVTM; CDR2 reads ANQGSEA. The CDR3 totals 12 residues. CDR3 loop: CSTWTGAGELFF. The CDR3 DNA reads TGCAGCACCTGGACGGGGGCCGGGGAGCTGTTTTTT.

This clone was detected only once. Other DNA sequences in the same sample also yield this CDR3. V is TRBV28 and J is TRBJ1-2; D gene unclear. Per the germline V gene, CDR1 is MDHEN and CDR2 is SYDVKM. V shed 6 bases and J shed 4 bases, with 6 bases lying between them. The CDR3 is 11 amino acids. The CDR3 DNA reads as TGTGCCAGCAGCGACACCTATGGCTACACCTTC. Protein product: CASSDTYGYTF.

The gene calls are TRBV6-1 and TRBJ2-1; 7 positions match TRBD2. V shed 8 bases, J shed 4 bases, and the junction held 8 bases outside the gene matches. This CDR3 has 14 residues. From germline, CDR1 is MNHNS and CDR2 SASEGT. In nucleotides, the CDR3 is TGTGCCAGCGGCGGGAGTGGGGTTTACAATGAGCAGTTCTTC. Residues: CASGGSGVYNEQFF.